These T cell receptor beta chains were read from a single sample in a study of T cells in Graves' hyperthyroidism and ophthalmopathy. One entry per CDR3 protein, called by TCRdb with MiXCR from the multiplex PCR reads. The sample has 550,000 to 650,000 distinct CDR3 sequences, 12% to 15% seen once. Material for sequencing was blood. The source of these receptors is a woman between 40 and 55 years old with Graves' hyperthyroidism. Each CDR3 is given with its conserved first and last residue. D genes are given only for firm matches. Clone size is shown for a subset of rows, as once, few, many or a class of expanded clone.

CDR3nt	CDR3aa	v_gene	d_gene	j_gene	abundance
TGCAGTGCTCCACTGTCCTACGAGCAGTACTTC	CSAPLSYEQYF	TRBV20-1	NA	TRBJ2-7	NA
TGTGCCAGCAGCGACTCACGATTCGGGACTAGCGGGCCGAGGGCTTACAATGAGCAGTTCTTC	CASSDSRFGTSGPRAYNEQFF	TRBV7-9	TRBD2	TRBJ2-1	NA
TGTGCCTGGAGTCTACAGGGAATAGAGACCCAGTACTTC	CAWSLQGIETQYF	TRBV30	NA	TRBJ2-5	many
TGTGCCAGCAGCTCGGGACAGTTAGGTGAGCAGTTCTTC	CASSSGQLGEQFF	TRBV7-3	TRBD1	TRBJ2-1	NA
TGCAGTGCTAGCTCGTCTAGCGGGCGTCAAATTGCTAGCTCCTACGAGCAGTACTTC	CSASSSSGRQIASSYEQYF	TRBV20-1	TRBD2	TRBJ2-7	many
TGCAGTGCTAGGCAACTAGCGGGAGGTTCCTACGAGCAGTACTTC	CSARQLAGGSYEQYF	TRBV20-1	TRBD2	TRBJ2-7	NA
TGTGCCAGCAGTTACTCTGTGACATACATCCACTACGAGCAGTACTTC	CASSYSVTYIHYEQYF	TRBV6-2/TRBV6-3	NA	TRBJ2-7	few
TGTGCCAGCACCACACCGGACATTAACACTGAAGCTTTCTTT	CASTTPDINTEAFF	TRBV28	NA	TRBJ1-1	many
TGTGCCAGCAGTATGACAGGCGAAAATGAAAAACTGTTTTTT	CASSMTGENEKLFF	TRBV3-1	NA	TRBJ1-4	many
TGTGCCAGCAGTGGCCCAGGGCTTCTCATGGTTGGCTACACCTTC	CASSGPGLLMVGYTF	TRBV28	NA	TRBJ1-2	many
TGTGCCAGCAGCCCGGACAGGGGGGAACAGCCCCAGCATTTT	CASSPDRGEQPQHF	TRBV28	TRBD1	TRBJ1-5	NA
TGTGCCAGCAGTTTAGAGGGGGACGGTGAGCAGTTCTTC	CASSLEGDGEQFF	TRBV12-3/TRBV12-4	NA	TRBJ2-1	many
TGTGCCAGCTCACCCGGGACACAAACGGATCAGCCCCAGCATTTT	CASSPGTQTDQPQHF	TRBV18	NA	TRBJ1-5	many
TGTGCCAGTAGTGCTCCGGGACAGGGGGCTTCGAGCTACGAGCAGTACTTC	CASSAPGQGASSYEQYF	TRBV19	TRBD1	TRBJ2-7	NA
TGTGCCAGCAGCCAAGAGGCACAGGCGGCGGGAAGTTACGAGCAGTACTTC	CASSQEAQAAGSYEQYF	TRBV4-2	NA	TRBJ2-7	many
TGCAGCGGACAACAGGGGATGGGGGAGACCCAGTACTTC	CSGQQGMGETQYF	TRBV29-1	TRBD1	TRBJ2-5	NA
TGCGCCAGCAGCTTGAGGATTGGGACCTTGGGGAACGAGCAGTACTTC	CASSLRIGTLGNEQYF	TRBV5-1	NA	TRBJ2-7	many
TGTGCCAGCAGCTTCTTAGCGGGGATCAGCACAGATACGCAGTATTTT	CASSFLAGISTDTQYF	TRBV7-2	TRBD2	TRBJ2-3	many
TGTGCCAGCAGCCATTCCCCCGGGACTAGCAGCACAGATACGCAGTATTTT	CASSHSPGTSSTDTQYF	TRBV12-3/TRBV12-4	TRBD2	TRBJ2-3	many
TGCGCCAGCAGCCAAGAAACCTCTAGCGGCAGCTGGAACACCGGGGAGCTGTTTTTT	CASSQETSSGSWNTGELFF	TRBV4-1	TRBD2	TRBJ2-2	NA
TGCAGTGCTAGAAAAGCCGGGACTAGCCCTAACAATGAGCAGTTCTTC	CSARKAGTSPNNEQFF	TRBV20-1	TRBD2	TRBJ2-1	few
TGTGCCAGCAGTACCGGGACCTTCTATGGCTACACCTTC	CASSTGTFYGYTF	TRBV12-3/TRBV12-4	NA	TRBJ1-2	NA
TGTGCCAGCAGCCACCGGGATACAAACTATGGCTACACCTTC	CASSHRDTNYGYTF	TRBV7-9	NA	TRBJ1-2	many